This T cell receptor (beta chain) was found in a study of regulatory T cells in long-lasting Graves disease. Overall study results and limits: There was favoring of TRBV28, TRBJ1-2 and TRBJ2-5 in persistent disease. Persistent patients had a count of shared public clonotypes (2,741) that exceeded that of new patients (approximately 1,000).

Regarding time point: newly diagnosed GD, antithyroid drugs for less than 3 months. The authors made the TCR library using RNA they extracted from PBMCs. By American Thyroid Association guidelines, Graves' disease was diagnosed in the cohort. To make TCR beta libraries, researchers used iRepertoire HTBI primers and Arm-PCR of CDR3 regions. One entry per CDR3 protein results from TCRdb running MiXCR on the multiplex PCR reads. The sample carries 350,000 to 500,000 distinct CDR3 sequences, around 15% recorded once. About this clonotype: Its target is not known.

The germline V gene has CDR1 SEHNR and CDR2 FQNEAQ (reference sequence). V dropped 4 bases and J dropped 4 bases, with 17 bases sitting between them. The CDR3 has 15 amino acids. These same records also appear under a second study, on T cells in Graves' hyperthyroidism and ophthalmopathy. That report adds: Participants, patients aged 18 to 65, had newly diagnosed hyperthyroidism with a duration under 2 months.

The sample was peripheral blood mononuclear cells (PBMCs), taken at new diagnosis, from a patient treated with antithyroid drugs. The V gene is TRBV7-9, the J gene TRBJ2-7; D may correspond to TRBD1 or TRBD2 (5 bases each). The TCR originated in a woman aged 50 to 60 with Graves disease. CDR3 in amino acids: CASSSRDGGMYEQYF. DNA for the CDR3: TGTGCCAGCAGCTCTAGGGACGGCGGCATGTACGAGCAGTACTTC. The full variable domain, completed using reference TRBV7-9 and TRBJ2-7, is DTGVSQNPRHKITKRGQNVTFRCDPISEHNRLYWYRQTLGQGPEFLTYFQNEAQLEKSRLLSDRFSAERPKGSFSTLEIQRTEQGDSAMYLCASSSRDGGMYEQYFGPGTRLTVT.